These 11 T cell receptor beta chains were sequenced from one sample in a study of blood T cell repertoires in COVID-19. Clones were read by immunoSEQ multiplex PCR, and TCRdb kept only the in-frame ones, dropping some. In the table there are over 70,000 clones, roughly 90% of which are singletons. Sequenced material: peripheral blood. The receptor source for this set is a woman of 80 years or more with active or convalescent COVID-19.

This clone was observed a few times. The V call is TRBV28, the J call TRBJ1-5; D is undetermined. CDR1 is MDHEN, CDR2 SYDVKM, per germline. The CDR3 spans 13 residues. Between the trimmed V and J ends, which lost 7 bases and 6 bases, there was a span of 13 bases. The CDR3 reads CASIKIWSQPQHF. The CDR3 DNA sequence: TGTGCCAGCATTAAGATCTGGAGTCAGCCCCAGCATTTT. Variable domain in full (rest from reference TRBV28 and TRBJ1-5): DVKVTQSSRYLVKRTGEKVFLECVQDMDHENMFWYRQDPGLGLRLIYFSYDVKMKEKGDIPEGYSVSREKKERFSLILESASTNQTSMYLCASIKIWSQPQHFGDGTRLSIL.

The chain is built from TRBV9 and TRBJ2-7; TRBD1 matches at 10 bases. The V gene's germline CDR1 is SGDLS and CDR2 YYNGEE. The CDR3 extends over 17 amino acids. Trimming at V came to 0 bases and at J to 1 base, leaving 7 bases not matched to a gene. The DNA for the CDR3 is TGTGCCAGCAGCGTAGCGGGACAGGGGCCCAATTCCTACGAGCAGTACTTC. Encoded protein: CASSVAGQGPNSYEQYF.

The V and J genes are TRBV25-1 and TRBJ2-7, with D perhaps matching TRBD1 (5 bases). V lost 5 bases to trimming and J lost 6 bases, with 17 bases between them. The CDR3 is made up of 14 amino acids. Germline assignment: CDR1 MGHDK and CDR2 SYGVNS. This CDR3 is CASSSPGLFGEQYF. The CDR3 nucleotides are TGTGCCAGCAGTTCACCAGGGCTTTTTGGCGAGCAGTACTTC.

This chain links TRBV28 with TRBJ1-1; D might be TRBD1 (5 bases). CDR3 length: 14 residues. Per the germline V gene, CDR1 is MDHEN and CDR2 is SYDVKM. V lost 2 bases, J lost 1 base, and 8 bases lay in between. CDR3 protein: CASSLGRANTEAFF. The CDR3 coding sequence is TGTGCCAGCAGTTTAGGCAGGGCGAACACTGAAGCTTTCTTT. Looking up the rest from reference TRBV28 and TRBJ1-1 gives the full variable domain: DVKVTQSSRYLVKRTGEKVFLECVQDMDHENMFWYRQDPGLGLRLIYFSYDVKMKEKGDIPEGYSVSREKKERFSLILESASTNQTSMYLCASSLGRANTEAFFGQGTRLTVV.

The chain couples TRBV27 to TRBJ1-5; D is uncertain. V was cut by 6 bases and J by 3 bases, with 21 bases left in between. This CDR3 comprises 17 residues. Germline CDR1 reads MNHEY; CDR2 reads SMNVEV (reference sequence). The CDR3 loop reads CASSGIGPGDYNQPQHF. CDR3 DNA: TGTGCCAGCAGCGGGATTGGGCCCGGGGATTACAATCAGCCCCAGCATTTT.

V usage is TRBV2 and J usage is TRBJ1-5, with D possibly being TRBD1 (6 bases). Germline V gene data show CDR1 as SNHLY and CDR2 as FYNNEI. The CDR3 is made up of 17 amino acids. V lost 4 bases and J 9 bases, leaving 25 bases between the germline ends. In DNA form, the CDR3 reads TGTGCCAGCAGTGCGCCCGCGCGCGCGGGGGCGGGAAGGCCCCAGCATTTT. Its translation is CASSAPARAGAGRPQHF.

V and J are TRBV5-1 and TRBJ2-3; possible D gene TRBD1, 5 bases. Per germline, CDR1 SGHRS and CDR2 YFSETQ. This CDR3 has 17 residues. The V end lost 5 bases, the J end lost 0 bases, and 19 bases lay between the germline ends. CDR3 nucleotides: TGCGCCAGCAGGGCGCAACCAGGGATCACTAGCACAGATACGCAGTATTTT. Translating it yields CASRAQPGITSTDTQYF.

The rearrangement links TRBV30 to TRBJ1-4; 8 bases match TRBD1. This CDR3 has 16 amino acids. Germline trimming cut 8 bases from V and 3 bases from J; bases unmatched to any gene: 14. CDR1 GTSNPN and CDR2 SVGIG come from the germline V gene (reference sequence). The CDR3 loop reads CAIGQGPGAANEKLFF. DNA for the CDR3: TGTGCCATCGGACAGGGACCGGGGGCGGCTAATGAAAAACTGTTTTTT.

This clone was observed a few times. The DNA for the CDR3 is TGTGCCAGCATGCGCCAGGCGAACACTGAAGCTTTCTTT. Protein sequence: CASMRQANTEAFF. The chain joins TRBV2 to TRBJ1-1; D not resolved. Germline V gene lookup returns CDR1 SNHLY and CDR2 FYNNEI. This CDR3 is built from 13 residues. Trimming pared 7 bases from V and 1 base from J, leaving 10 bases between.

The V and J genes are TRBV6-5 and TRBJ2-3; 8 bases are shared with TRBD2. V was clipped by 5 bases and J by 10 bases; unmatched bases: 14. The germline V gene encodes CDR1 MNHEY and CDR2 SVGAGI. CDR3 size: 15 residues. The chain's CDR3 is CASSTGTGGDWAQYF. The CDR3 nucleotides are TGTGCCAGCAGTACGGGGACGGGGGGGGACTGGGCGCAGTATTTT.

The V and J genes are TRBV24-1 and TRBJ2-1; 10 bases line up with TRBD2. The CDR3 totals 15 residues. From germline, CDR1 is KGHDR and CDR2 SFDVKD. V gave up 4 bases and J gave up 4 bases; unmatched junction bases: 3. CDR3 sequence reads: CATSDTSGIYNEQFF. As DNA, the CDR3 is TGTGCCACCAGTGACACTAGCGGGATTTACAATGAGCAGTTCTTC.